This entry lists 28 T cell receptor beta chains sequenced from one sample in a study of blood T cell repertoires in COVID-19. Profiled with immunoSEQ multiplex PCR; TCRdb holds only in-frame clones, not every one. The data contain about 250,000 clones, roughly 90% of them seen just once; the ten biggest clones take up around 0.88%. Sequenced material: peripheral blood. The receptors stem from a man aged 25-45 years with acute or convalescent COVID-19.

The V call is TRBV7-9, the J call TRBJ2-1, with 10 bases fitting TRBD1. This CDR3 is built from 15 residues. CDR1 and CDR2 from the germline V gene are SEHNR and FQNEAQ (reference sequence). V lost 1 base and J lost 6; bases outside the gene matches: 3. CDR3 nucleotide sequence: TGTGCCAGCAGCTTAGGGGACAGGGGTTTCAATGAGCAGTTCTTC. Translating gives CASSLGDRGFNEQFF.

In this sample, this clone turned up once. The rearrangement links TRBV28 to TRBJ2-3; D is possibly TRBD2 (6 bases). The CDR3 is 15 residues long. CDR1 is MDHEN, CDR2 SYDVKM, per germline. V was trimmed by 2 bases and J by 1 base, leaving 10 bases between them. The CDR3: CASSLAGPRTDTQYF. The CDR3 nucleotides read TGTGCCAGCAGTTTAGCGGGACCGCGCACAGATACGCAGTATTTT.

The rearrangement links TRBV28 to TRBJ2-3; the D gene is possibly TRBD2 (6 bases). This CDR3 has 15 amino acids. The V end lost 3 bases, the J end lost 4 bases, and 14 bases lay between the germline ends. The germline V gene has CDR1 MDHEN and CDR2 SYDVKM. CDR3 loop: CASSLGRGISDTQYF. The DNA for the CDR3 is TGTGCCAGCAGTTTGGGCCGGGGGATCTCAGATACGCAGTATTTT.

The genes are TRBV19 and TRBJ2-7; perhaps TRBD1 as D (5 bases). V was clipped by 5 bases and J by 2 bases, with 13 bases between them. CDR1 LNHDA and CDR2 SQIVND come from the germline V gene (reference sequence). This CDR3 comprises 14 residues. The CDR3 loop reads CASSLPGRAYEQYF. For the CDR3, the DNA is TGTGCCAGTAGTTTACCGGGCAGGGCCTACGAGCAGTACTTC. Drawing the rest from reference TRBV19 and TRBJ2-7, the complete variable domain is DGGITQSPKYLFRKEGQNVTLSCEQNLNHDAMYWYRQDPGQGLRLIYYSQIVNDFQKGDIAEGYSVSREKKESFPLTVTSAQKNPTAFYLCASSLPGRAYEQYFGPGTRLTVT.

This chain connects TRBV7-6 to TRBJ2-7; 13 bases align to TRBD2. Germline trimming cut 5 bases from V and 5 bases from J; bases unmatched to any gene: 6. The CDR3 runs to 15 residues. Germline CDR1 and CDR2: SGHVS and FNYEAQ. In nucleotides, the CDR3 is TGTGCCAGCAGCGCAACGGGACTAGCGGGAAACGAGCAGTACTTC. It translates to CASSATGLAGNEQYF.

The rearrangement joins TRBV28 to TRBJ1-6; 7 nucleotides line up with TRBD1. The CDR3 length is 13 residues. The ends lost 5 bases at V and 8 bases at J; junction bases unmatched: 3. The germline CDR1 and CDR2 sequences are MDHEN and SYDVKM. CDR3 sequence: CASSDRVDSPLHF. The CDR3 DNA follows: TGTGCCAGCAGTGACAGGGTGGATTCACCCCTCCACTTT.

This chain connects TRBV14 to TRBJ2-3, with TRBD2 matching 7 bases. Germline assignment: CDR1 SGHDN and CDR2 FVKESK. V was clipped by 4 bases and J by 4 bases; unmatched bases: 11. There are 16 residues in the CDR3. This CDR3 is CASSPKGLVAPDTQYF. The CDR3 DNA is TGTGCCAGCAGCCCCAAAGGACTAGTTGCCCCAGATACGCAGTATTTT.

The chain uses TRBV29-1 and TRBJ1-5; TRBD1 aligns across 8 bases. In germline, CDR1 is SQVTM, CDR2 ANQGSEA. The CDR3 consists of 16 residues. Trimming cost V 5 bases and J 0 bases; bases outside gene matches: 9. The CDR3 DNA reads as TGCAGCGTTTCCGGACAGGGCGGAGGTAGCAATCAGCCCCAGCATTTT. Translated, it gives CSVSGQGGGSNQPQHF.

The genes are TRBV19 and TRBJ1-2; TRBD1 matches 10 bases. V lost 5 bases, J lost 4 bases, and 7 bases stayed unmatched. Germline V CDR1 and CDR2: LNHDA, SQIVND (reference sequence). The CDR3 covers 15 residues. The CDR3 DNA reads TGTGCCAGTAGTCCCCGGGGACAGGGGATCTATGGCTACACCTTC. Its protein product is CASSPRGQGIYGYTF.

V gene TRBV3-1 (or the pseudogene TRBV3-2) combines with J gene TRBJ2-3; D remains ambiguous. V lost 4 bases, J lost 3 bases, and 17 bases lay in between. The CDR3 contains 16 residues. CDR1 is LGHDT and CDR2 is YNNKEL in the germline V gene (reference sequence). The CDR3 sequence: CASSRHITTPTDTQYF. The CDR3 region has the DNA TGTGCCAGCAGCCGGCACATTACTACCCCAACAGATACGCAGTATTTT.

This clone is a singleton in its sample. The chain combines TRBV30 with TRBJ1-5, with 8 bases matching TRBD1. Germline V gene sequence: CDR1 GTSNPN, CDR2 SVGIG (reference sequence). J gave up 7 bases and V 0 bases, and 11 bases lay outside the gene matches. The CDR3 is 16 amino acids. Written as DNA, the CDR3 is TGTGCCTGGAGTGTCTTTACCCGGACAGGGACCCAGCCCCAGCATTTT. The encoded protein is CAWSVFTRTGTQPQHF.

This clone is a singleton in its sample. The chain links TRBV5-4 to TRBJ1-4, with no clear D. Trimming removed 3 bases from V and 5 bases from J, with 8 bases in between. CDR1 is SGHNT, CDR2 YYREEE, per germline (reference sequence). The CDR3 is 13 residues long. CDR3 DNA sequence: TGTGCCAGCAGCTACGGAGTGAATGAAAAACTGTTTTTT. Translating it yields CASSYGVNEKLFF. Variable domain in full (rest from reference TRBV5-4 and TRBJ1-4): ETGVTQSPTHLIKTRGQQVTLRCSSQSGHNTVSWYQQALGQGPQFIFQYYREEENGRGNFPPRFSGLQFPNYSSELNVNALELDDSALYLCASSYGVNEKLFFGSGTQLSVL.

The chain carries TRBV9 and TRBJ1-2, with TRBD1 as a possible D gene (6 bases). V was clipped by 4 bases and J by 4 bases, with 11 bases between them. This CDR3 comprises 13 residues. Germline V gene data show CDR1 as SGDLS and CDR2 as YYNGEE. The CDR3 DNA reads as TGTGCCAGCAGCCATCTGGACAGCTATGGCTACACCTTC. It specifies CASSHLDSYGYTF.

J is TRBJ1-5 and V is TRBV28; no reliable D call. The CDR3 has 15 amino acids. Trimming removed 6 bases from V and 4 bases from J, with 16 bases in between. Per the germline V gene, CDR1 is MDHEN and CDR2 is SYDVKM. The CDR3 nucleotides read TGTGCCAGCAGCCCCCGGCCGGTCAGGAATCAGCCCCAGCATTTT. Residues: CASSPRPVRNQPQHF.

CDR3 nucleotide sequence: TGTGCCAGCAGTACCGGGACAGGACCTTTTGCGGAGCAGTACTTC. It is translated as CASSTGTGPFAEQYF. This chain uses TRBV28 with TRBJ2-7; 8 bases align to TRBD1. This CDR3 contains 15 residues. In germline, CDR1 is MDHEN, CDR2 SYDVKM. V shed 5 bases, J shed 7 bases, and the junction held 13 bases outside the gene matches. The full variable domain, in which reference TRBV28 and TRBJ2-7 provide the parts outside the CDR3, is DVKVTQSSRYLVKRTGEKVFLECVQDMDHENMFWYRQDPGLGLRLIYFSYDVKMKEKGDIPEGYSVSREKKERFSLILESASTNQTSMYLCASSTGTGPFAEQYFGPGTRLTVT.

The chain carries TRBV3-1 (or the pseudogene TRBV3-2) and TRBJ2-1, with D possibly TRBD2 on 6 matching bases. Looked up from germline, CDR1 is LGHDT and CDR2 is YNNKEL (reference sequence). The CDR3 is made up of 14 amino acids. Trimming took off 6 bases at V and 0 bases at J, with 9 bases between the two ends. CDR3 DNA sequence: TGTGCCAGCAGGGGACTTTACTCCTACAATGAGCAGTTCTTC. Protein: CASRGLYSYNEQFF.

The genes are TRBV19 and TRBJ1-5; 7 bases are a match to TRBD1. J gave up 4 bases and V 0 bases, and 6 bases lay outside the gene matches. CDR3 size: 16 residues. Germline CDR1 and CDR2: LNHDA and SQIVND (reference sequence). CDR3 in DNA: TGTGCCAGTAGTATAGATAGAGGGACAGCGAATCAGCCCCAGCATTTT. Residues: CASSIDRGTANQPQHF. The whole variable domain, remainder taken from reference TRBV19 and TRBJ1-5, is DGGITQSPKYLFRKEGQNVTLSCEQNLNHDAMYWYRQDPGQGLRLIYYSQIVNDFQKGDIAEGYSVSREKKESFPLTVTSAQKNPTAFYLCASSIDRGTANQPQHFGDGTRLSIL.

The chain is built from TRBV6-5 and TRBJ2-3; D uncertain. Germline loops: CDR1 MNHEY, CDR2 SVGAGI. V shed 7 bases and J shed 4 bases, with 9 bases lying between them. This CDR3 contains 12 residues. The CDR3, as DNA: TGTGCCAGCAAGAGTCCTTCAGATACGCAGTATTTT. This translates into CASKSPSDTQYF.

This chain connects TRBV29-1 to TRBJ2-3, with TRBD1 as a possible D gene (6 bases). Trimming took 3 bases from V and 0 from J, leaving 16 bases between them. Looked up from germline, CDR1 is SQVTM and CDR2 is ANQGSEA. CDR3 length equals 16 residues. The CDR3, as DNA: TGCAGCGTTGATATTGAAGAGGACAGAAGCACAGATACGCAGTATTTT. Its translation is CSVDIEEDRSTDTQYF.

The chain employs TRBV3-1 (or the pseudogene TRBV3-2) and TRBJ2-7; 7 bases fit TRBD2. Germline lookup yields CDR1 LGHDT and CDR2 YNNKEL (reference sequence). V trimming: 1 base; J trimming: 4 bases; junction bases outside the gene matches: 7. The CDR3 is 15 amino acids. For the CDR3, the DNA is TGTGCCAGCAGCCAAGTTTGGGGGGGGAGTTACGAGCAGTACTTC. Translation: CASSQVWGGSYEQYF.

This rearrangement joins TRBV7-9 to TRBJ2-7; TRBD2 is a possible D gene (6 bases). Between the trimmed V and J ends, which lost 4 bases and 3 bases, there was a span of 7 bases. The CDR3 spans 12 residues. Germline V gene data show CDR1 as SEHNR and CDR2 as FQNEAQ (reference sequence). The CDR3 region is CASSSGDYEQYF. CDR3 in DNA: TGTGCCAGCAGCTCGGGGGACTACGAGCAGTACTTC.

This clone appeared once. DNA for the CDR3: TGCGCCAGCAGCTTGGAGGGTAGCGGGGCGCAAGAGACCCAGTACTTC. Translated: CASSLEGSGAQETQYF. V gene TRBV5-1 combines with J gene TRBJ2-5; 8 bases fit TRBD2. The germline V gene encodes CDR1 SGHRS and CDR2 YFSETQ. V shed 0 bases, J shed 2 bases, and the junction held 6 bases outside the gene matches. This CDR3 has 16 residues.

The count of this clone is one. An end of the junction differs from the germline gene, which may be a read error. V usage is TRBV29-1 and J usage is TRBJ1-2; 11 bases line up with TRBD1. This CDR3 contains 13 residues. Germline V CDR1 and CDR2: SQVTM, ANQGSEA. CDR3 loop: CMALDRGLDGYTF. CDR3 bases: TGTATGGCCTTGGACAGGGGGCTGGATGGCTACACCTTC.

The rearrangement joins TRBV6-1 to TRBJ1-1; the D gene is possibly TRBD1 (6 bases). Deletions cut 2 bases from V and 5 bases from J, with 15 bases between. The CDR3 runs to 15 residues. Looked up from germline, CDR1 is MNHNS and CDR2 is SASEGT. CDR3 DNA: TGTGCCAGCAGTGAAACGAACAGGGTAGGGACTGAAGCTTTCTTT. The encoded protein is CASSETNRVGTEAFF.

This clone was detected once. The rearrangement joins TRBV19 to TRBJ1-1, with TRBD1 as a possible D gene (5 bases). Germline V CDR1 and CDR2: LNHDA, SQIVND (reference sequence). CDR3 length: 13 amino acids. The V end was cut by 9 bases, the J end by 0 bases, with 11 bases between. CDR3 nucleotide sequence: TGTGCCAGCCAGGGTGGCATGAACACTGAAGCTTTCTTT. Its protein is CASQGGMNTEAFF.

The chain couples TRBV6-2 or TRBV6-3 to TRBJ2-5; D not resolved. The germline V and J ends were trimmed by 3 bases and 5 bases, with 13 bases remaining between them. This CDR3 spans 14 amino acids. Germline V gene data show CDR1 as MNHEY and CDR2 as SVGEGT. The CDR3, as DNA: TGTGCCAGCAGTTATAGGCAGGCCGTGGAGACCCAGTACTTC. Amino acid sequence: CASSYRQAVETQYF.

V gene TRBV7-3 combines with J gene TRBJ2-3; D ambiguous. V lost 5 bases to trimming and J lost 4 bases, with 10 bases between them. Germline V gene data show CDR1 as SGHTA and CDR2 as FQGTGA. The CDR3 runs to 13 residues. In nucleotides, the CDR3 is TGTGCCAGCAGCCCAACGGGTGCAGATACGCAGTATTTT. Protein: CASSPTGADTQYF.

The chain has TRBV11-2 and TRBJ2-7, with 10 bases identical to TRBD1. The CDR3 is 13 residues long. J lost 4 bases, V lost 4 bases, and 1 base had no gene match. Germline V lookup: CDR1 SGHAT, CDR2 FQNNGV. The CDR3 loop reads CASSSGQGYEQYF. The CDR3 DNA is TGTGCCAGCAGCTCGGGACAGGGGTACGAGCAGTACTTC.